This T cell receptor (beta chain) is drawn from a study of cytomegalovirus exposure and HLA in healthy donors. As regards this clone: What it recognizes is unknown.

PCR used 60 Vbeta primers and 13 Jbeta primers. Repertoires were generated with immunoSEQ multiplex PCR, while TCRdb's copy carries only in-frame clones and drops some. With some 200,000 clones in the sample, the ten largest clones hold approximately 0.82%. Study-level points and caveats: Data from an earlier analysis indicated that most TCR beta V segments were productive either about 90% or about 30% of the time.

Germline values: CDR1 SGHAT, CDR2 FQNNGV. The length of the CDR3 is 14 residues. V was cut by 5 bases and J by 0 bases, with 10 bases left in between. Sample: PBMCs. This TCR came from a woman aged 18-35 years in good health and CMV-seropositive. This rearrangement joins TRBV11-2 to TRBJ1-1, with D perhaps TRBD1 (6 bases). The CDR3 here is CASSQGSVNTEAFF. The CDR3 region has the DNA TGTGCCAGCAGCCAGGGGTCGGTGAACACTGAAGCTTTCTTT.